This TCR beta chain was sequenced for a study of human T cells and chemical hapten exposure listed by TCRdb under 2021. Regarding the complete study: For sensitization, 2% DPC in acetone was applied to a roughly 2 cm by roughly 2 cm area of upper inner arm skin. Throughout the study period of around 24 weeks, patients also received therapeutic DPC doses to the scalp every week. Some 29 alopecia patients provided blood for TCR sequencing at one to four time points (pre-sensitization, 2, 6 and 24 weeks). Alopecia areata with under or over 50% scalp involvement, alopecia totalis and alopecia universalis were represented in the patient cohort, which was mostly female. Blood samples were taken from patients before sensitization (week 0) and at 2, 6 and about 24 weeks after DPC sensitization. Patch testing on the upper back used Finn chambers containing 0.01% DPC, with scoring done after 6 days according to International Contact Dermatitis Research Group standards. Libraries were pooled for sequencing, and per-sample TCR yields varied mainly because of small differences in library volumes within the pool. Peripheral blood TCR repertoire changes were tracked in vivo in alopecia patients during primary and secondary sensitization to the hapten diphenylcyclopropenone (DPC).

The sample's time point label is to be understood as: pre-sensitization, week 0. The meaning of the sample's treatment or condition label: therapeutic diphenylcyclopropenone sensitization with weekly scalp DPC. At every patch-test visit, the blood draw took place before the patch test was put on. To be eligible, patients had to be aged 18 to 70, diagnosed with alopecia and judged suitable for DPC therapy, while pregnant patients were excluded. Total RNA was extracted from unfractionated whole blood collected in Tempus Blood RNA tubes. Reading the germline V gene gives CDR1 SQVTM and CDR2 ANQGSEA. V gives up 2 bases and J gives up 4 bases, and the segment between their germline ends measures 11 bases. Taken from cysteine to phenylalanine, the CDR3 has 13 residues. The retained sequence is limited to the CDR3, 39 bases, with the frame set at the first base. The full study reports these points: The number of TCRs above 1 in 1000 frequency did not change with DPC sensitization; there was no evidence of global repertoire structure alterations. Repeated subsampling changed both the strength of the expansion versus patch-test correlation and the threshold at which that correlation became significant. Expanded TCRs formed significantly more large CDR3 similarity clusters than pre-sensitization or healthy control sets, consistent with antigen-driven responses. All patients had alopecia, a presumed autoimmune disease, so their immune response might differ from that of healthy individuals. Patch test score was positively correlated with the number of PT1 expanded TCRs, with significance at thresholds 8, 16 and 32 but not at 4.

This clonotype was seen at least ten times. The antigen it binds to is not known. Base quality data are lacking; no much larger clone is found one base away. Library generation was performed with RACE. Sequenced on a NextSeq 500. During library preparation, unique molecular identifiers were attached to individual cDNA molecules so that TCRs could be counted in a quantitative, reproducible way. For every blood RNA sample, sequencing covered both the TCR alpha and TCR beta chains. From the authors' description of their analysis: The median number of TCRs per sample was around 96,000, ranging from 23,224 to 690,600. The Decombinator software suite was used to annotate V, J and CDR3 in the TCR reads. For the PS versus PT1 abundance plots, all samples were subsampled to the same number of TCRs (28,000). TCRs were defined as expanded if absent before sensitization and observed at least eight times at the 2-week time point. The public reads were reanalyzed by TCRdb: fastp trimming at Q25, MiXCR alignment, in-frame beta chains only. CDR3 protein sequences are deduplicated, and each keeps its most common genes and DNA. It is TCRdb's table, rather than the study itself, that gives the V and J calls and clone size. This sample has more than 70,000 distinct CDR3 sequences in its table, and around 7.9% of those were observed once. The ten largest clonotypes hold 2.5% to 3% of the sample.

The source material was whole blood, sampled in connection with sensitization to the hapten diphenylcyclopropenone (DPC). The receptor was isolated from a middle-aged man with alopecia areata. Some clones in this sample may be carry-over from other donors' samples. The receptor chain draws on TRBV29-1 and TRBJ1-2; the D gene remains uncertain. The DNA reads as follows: TGCAGCGTTGAAATCCCAAGGAGCTATGGCTACACCTTC. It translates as CSVEIPRSYGYTF.